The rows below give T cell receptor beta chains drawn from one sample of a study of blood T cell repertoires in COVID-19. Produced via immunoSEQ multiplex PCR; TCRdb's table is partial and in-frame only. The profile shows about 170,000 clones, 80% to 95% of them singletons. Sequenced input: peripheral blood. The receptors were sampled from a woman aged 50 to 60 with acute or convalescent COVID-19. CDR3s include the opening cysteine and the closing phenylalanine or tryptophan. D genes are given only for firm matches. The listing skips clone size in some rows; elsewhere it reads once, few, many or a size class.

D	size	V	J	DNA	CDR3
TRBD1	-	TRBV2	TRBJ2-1	TGTGCCAGCAGGGATCCGGGACAGGGAGATCGTAGGTTCTTC	CASRDPGQGDRRFF
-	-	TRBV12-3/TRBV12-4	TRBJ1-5	TGTGCCAGCAGTCTTCGAGAAAATCAGCCCCAGCATTTT	CASSLRENQPQHF
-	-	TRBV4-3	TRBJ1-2	TGCGCCAGCAGCCAAGATTTTGAGGGAGATGGCTACACCTTC	CASSQDFEGDGYTF
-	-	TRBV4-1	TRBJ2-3	TGCGCCAGCAGCCAAGACAGGGGAGTATATACGCAGTATTTT	CASSQDRGVYTQYF
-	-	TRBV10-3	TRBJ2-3	TGTGCCACCGGTCCGGGTGAAGTAGATACGCAGTATTTT	CATGPGEVDTQYF
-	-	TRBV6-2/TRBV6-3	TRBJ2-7	TGTGCCAGCAGTTACCATTCAAACGAGCAGTACTTC	CASSYHSNEQYF
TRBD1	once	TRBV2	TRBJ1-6	TGTGCCAGCAGTTTGAAGACAGGGGGCGCAGGATCACCCCTCCACTTT	CASSLKTGGAGSPLHF
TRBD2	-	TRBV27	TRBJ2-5	TGTTTCCCCGCGGGGGAAGAGACCCAGTACTTC	CFPAGEETQYF
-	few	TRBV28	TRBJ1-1	TGTGCCAGCAGTTTAGTCAGGACAGAAGCTTTCTTT	CASSLVRTEAFF
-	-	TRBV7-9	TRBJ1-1	TGTGCCAGCAGCTTAGCGGGCAGTTCTGAAGCTTTCTTT	CASSLAGSSEAFF
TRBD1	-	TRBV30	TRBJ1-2	TGTGCCTGGAGTGTTGGGACAGGCTATGGCTACACCTTC	CAWSVGTGYGYTF
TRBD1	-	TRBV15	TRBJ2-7	TGTGCCACCAGCAGAGACAGGGGGTCCTACGAGCAGTACTTC	CATSRDRGSYEQYF
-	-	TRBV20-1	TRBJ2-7	TGCAGTGCTACGTCAGGCCACGAGCAGTACTTC	CSATSGHEQYF
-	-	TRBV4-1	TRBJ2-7	TGCGCCAGCAGCCAAGATAGTCGGGACATAACGTACTTC	CASSQDSRDITYF
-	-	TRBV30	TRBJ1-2	TGTGCCTGGAGTGGGGACAACCAGAACTATGGCTACACCTTC	CAWSGDNQNYGYTF
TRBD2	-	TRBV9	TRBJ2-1	TGTGCCAGCAGCGCGACTAGCGGGGCTCACAATGAGCAGTTCTTC	CASSATSGAHNEQFF
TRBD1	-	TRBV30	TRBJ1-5	TGTGCCTGGAGTGTCGGGACAGGGGGCGGCCAGCCCCAGCATTTT	CAWSVGTGGGQPQHF
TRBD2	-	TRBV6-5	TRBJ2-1	TGTGCCAGCAGCTACCAGGGGACTAGCGGGTTTCATGAGCAGTTCTTC	CASSYQGTSGFHEQFF
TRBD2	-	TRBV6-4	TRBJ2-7	TGTGCCAGCAGTGACTCGAATATTAGCGGGGGTTCCTACGAGCAGTACTTC	CASSDSNISGGSYEQYF
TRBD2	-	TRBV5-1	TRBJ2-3	TGCGCCAGCAAATCCATAGGAACTAGCGGTTCTTCCACAGATACGCAGTATTTT	CASKSIGTSGSSTDTQYF
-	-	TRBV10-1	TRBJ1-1	TGCGCCCTCCGGGGGATGAACACTGAAGCTTTCTTT	CALRGMNTEAFF
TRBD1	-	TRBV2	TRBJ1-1	TGTGCCAGCAGCCTGGGACAGGGGAACACTGAAGCTTTCTTT	CASSLGQGNTEAFF
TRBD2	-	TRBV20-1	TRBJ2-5	TGCAGTGCTAGTGATGGGGGGGTATGGGGGACCCAGTACTTC	CSASDGGVWGTQYF
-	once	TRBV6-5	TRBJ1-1	TGTGCCAGCAGTTACTTCTTAGGGGGGGCCACTGAAGCTTTCTTT	CASSYFLGGATEAFF
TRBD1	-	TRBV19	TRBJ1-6	TGTGCCAGTAGTAAGACAGGGGGCGAACGACCACCCCTCCACTTT	CASSKTGGERPPLHF
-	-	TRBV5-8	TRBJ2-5	TGTGCCAGCAGCCCAGGACAGCAAGAGACCCAGTACTTC	CASSPGQQETQYF
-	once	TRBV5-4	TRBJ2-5	TGTGCCAGCAGCTTGGACAGAGCAGAGACCCAGTACTTC	CASSLDRAETQYF
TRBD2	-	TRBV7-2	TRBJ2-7	TGTGCCAGCAGCTTAGTTTCCGGGGGGGCCTACGAGCAGTACTTC	CASSLVSGGAYEQYF
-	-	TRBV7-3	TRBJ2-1	TGTGCCAGCAGCTTTAGTAGCGGCTCCTACAATGAGCAGTTCTTC	CASSFSSGSYNEQFF
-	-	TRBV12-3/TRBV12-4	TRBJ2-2	TGTGCCAGCAGTTCCGCCGGGGAGCTGTTTTTT	CASSSAGELFF
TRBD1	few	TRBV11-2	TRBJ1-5	TGTGCCAGCAGCCGGACAGGTTTTAATCAGCCCCAGCATTTT	CASSRTGFNQPQHF
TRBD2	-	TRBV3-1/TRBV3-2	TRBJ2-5	TGTGCCAGCAGCCAAGCGGGGGGGCAAGAGACCCAGTACTTC	CASSQAGGQETQYF
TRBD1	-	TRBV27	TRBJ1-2	TGTGCCAGCAGTTTGGGACAGGGGGAATATGGCTACACCTTC	CASSLGQGEYGYTF
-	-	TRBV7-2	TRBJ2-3	TGTGCCAGCAGCTTTTCAGGGGTCGAGGCAGATACGCAGTATTTT	CASSFSGVEADTQYF
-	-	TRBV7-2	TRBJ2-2	TGTGCCAGCACCCCTCTCCCAGGAGGTCACGGGGAGCTGTTTTTT	CASTPLPGGHGELFF
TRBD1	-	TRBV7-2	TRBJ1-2	TGTGCCAGCAGTTCCCATCCGGGACAGGGAGGTGGCTACACCTTC	CASSSHPGQGGGYTF
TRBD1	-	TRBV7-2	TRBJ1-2	TGTGCCAGCAGCCCCGTGGGGACAGCCTATGGCTACACCTTC	CASSPVGTAYGYTF
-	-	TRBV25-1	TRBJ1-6	TGTGCCAGCAGTGACAGGATTAATTCACCCCTCCACTTT	CASSDRINSPLHF
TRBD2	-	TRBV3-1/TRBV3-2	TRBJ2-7	TGTGCCAGCAGCCAAGCGGGAGGGACGTACGAGCAGTACTTC	CASSQAGGTYEQYF
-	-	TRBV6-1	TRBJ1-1	TGTGCCAGCAGTGAAGGAACGTGGAGGGTAATGAACACTGAAGCTTTCTTT	CASSEGTWRVMNTEAFF
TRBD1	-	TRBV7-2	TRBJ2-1	TGTGCCAGCAGCTTATCTACAGGGGTCAATGAGCAGTTCTTC	CASSLSTGVNEQFF